The rows below give T cell receptor beta chains drawn from one sample of a study of human thymus T cells. Method: immunoSEQ multiplex PCR; TCRdb's copy keeps in-frame clones and lacks some. This table has tens of thousands of clones, roughly 95% appearing once. The sequenced sample consisted of thymus tissue. These receptors originate from a girl in the first two years of life with a congenital heart defect but otherwise immunologically healthy. Each CDR3 is given with its conserved first and last residue. Each record gives: D gene, J gene, clone size, V gene, CDR3 protein, CDR3 DNA. The D gene is left open where the match is weak. Size is omitted from some rows. Given values are once, few, many or a class for expanded clones.

>TRBD2|TRBJ2-7|.|TRBV28
CATVPGASGEYEQYF
TGTGCCACCGTTCCAGGGGCTAGCGGGGAATACGAGCAGTACTTC
>TRBD2|TRBJ2-7|.|TRBV18
CASSPFPGLAGGTPTEQYF
TGTGCCAGCTCACCATTCCCGGGACTAGCGGGAGGAACCCCCACCGAGCAGTACTTC
>.|TRBJ2-1|.|TRBV6-1
CAGGSSYNEQFF
TGTGCCGGGGGGAGCTCCTACAATGAGCAGTTCTTC
>.|TRBJ1-1|.|TRBV10-2
CASSEVTAHGVYNTEAFF
TGCGCCAGCAGTGAGGTAACAGCCCACGGGGTTTACAACACTGAAGCTTTCTTT
>TRBD1|TRBJ1-1|.|TRBV10-2
CASSPDLDRGRFNPKDTEAFF
TGCGCCAGCAGTCCCGACCTGGACAGGGGGCGGTTCAACCCCAAGGACACTGAAGCTTTCTTT
>.|TRBJ2-1|.|TRBV6-6
CASSGGEGDEANEQFF
TGTGCCAGCAGTGGGGGGGAGGGGGACGAGGCCAATGAGCAGTTCTTC
>.|TRBJ2-3|.|TRBV19
CASSIRQKDTDTQYF
TGTGCCAGTAGTATAAGGCAAAAAGACACAGATACGCAGTATTTT
>.|TRBJ2-5|.|TRBV18
CASSETSRGAIQETQYF
TGTGCCAGCTCCGAAACCAGTCGCGGAGCAATCCAAGAGACCCAGTACTTC
>TRBD2|TRBJ2-1|.|TRBV4-3
CASSQVSSGGPHNEQFF
TGCGCCAGCAGCCAAGTATCTTCGGGAGGGCCACACAATGAGCAGTTCTTC
>.|TRBJ2-5|.|TRBV28
CASSSENRDHGETQYF
TGTGCCAGCAGTTCTGAAAACAGGGACCATGGGGAGACCCAGTACTTC
>TRBD1|TRBJ1-3|.|TRBV19
CASSPPGQRSGNTIYF
TGTGCCAGTAGTCCCCCGGGACAGCGCTCTGGAAACACCATATATTTT
>TRBD2|TRBJ2-3|.|TRBV5-4
CASSLRLAGVSRGTDTQYF
TGTGCCAGCAGCCTCCGACTAGCGGGAGTGAGCCGCGGCACAGATACGCAGTATTTT
>TRBD1|TRBJ2-7|.|TRBV2
CASSPVSSGGQGLVGGYEQYF
TGTGCCAGCAGTCCCGTATCCTCCGGGGGACAGGGGCTTGTTGGGGGTTACGAGCAGTACTTC
>TRBD1|TRBJ1-3|.|TRBV28
CASNPRGHKGGNTIYF
TGTGCCAGCAACCCTAGGGGGCATAAGGGAGGAAACACCATATATTTT
>TRBD1|TRBJ2-7|.|TRBV6-1
CASSRDRVYEQYF
TGTGCCAGCAGCCGGGACAGGGTGTACGAGCAGTACTTC
>.|TRBJ2-7|.|TRBV30
CAWRGGYEQYF
TGTGCCTGGAGGGGGGGCTACGAGCAGTACTTC
>.|TRBJ2-7|.|TRBV7-2
CASSLVQGNYEQYF
TGTGCCAGCAGCTTAGTCCAGGGGAACTACGAGCAGTACTTC
>.|TRBJ1-5|.|TRBV5-6
CASSLARGWDQPQHF
TGTGCCAGCAGCTTGGCCAGGGGATGGGATCAGCCCCAGCATTTT
>.|TRBJ2-4|.|TRBV7-2
CASSLSDSLENIQYF
TGTGCCAGCAGCTTATCGGACAGTCTCGAAAACATTCAGTACTTC
>TRBD1|TRBJ1-3|.|TRBV11-2
CASSVTGLFSGNTIYF
TGTGCCAGCAGCGTGACAGGGCTCTTCTCTGGAAACACCATATATTTT
>TRBD1|TRBJ2-3|.|TRBV30
CAWTKQGAIVNTQYF
TGTGCCTGGACAAAACAGGGGGCGATTGTAAATACGCAGTATTTT
>.|TRBJ1-1|.|TRBV5-5
CASSLVGCGGNTEAFF
TGTGCCAGCAGCTTGGTCGGTTGTGGAGGGAACACTGAAGCTTTCTTT
>.|TRBJ1-2|.|TRBV2
CASRSVGRENGYTF
TGTGCCAGCAGGTCCGTTGGCAGGGAAAATGGCTACACCTTC
>.|TRBJ1-1|.|TRBV29-1
CSARGEVGEAFF
TGCAGCGCCCGGGGGGAAGTAGGTGAAGCTTTCTTT
>.|TRBJ2-7|.|TRBV19
CASSIAPSVDDSYEQYF
TGTGCCAGTAGTATAGCCCCCAGCGTAGATGATTCCTACGAGCAGTACTTC
>.|TRBJ2-4|.|TRBV14
CASSQDVGGITKNIQYF
TGTGCCAGCAGCCAAGATGTGGGGGGTATCACCAAAAACATTCAGTACTTC
>.|TRBJ2-7|.|TRBV4-1
CASSQDLVYEVDEQYF
TGCGCCAGCAGCCAAGATTTGGTCTACGAGGTAGACGAGCAGTACTTC
>TRBD2|TRBJ2-2|.|TRBV4-1
CASTSREGATGELFF
TGCGCCAGCACCTCTAGGGAGGGTGCCACCGGGGAGCTGTTTTTT
>TRBD1|TRBJ2-7|.|TRBV5-8
CASSCGTGATGGSYEQYF
TGTGCCAGCAGCTGTGGGACAGGGGCCACCGGGGGCTCCTACGAGCAGTACTTC
>.|TRBJ2-1|.|TRBV7-9
CASSLPLATSYNEQFF
TGTGCCAGCAGCCTCCCCCTAGCTACCTCCTACAATGAGCAGTTCTTC
>TRBD2|TRBJ2-5|.|TRBV29-1
CSVPALSTGGYQETQYF
TGCAGCGTTCCCGCCCTGTCGACGGGAGGGTACCAAGAGACCCAGTACTTC
>TRBD1|TRBJ2-7|.|TRBV5-1
CASSLFSLRAGQGIYEQYF
TGCGCCAGCAGCTTGTTTAGCTTACGGGCGGGACAGGGGATCTACGAGCAGTACTTC
>.|TRBJ2-7|.|TRBV19
CASSILAGAPAYEQYF
TGTGCCAGTAGTATTCTCGCAGGGGCCCCCGCCTACGAGCAGTACTTC
>TRBD2|TRBJ2-1|once|TRBV4-1
CASSQSPRLAGAPRDEQFF
TGCGCCAGCAGCCAAAGTCCTCGACTAGCGGGAGCACCACGGGATGAGCAGTTCTTC
>.|TRBJ1-1|.|TRBV19
CASSNTEAFF
TGTGCCAGTTCGAACACTGAAGCTTTCTTT
>TRBD2|TRBJ2-5|.|TRBV30
CAWTPGGRWETQYF
TGTGCCTGGACCCCGGGGGGGCGGTGGGAGACCCAGTACTTC
>TRBD1|TRBJ2-3|.|TRBV7-3
CASSYRTGVNSADTQYF
TGTGCCAGCAGCTACCGGACAGGGGTAAATTCGGCAGATACGCAGTATTTT
>TRBD1|TRBJ2-6|.|TRBV15
CATSREGTGISGANVLTF
TGTGCCACCAGCAGAGAAGGGACAGGGATCTCTGGGGCCAACGTCCTGACTTTC
>.|TRBJ2-7|.|TRBV27
CASRLRAATYEQYF
TGTGCCAGCAGACTAAGAGCGGCTACCTACGAGCAGTACTTC
>TRBD2|TRBJ2-1|.|TRBV6-5
CASSSLTSGRGIEQFF
TGTGCCAGCAGTTCCCTAACTAGCGGGAGGGGTATTGAGCAGTTCTTC
>TRBD2|TRBJ2-1|.|TRBV7-9
CASSKWTSGSLYNEQFF
TGTGCCAGCAGCAAATGGACTAGCGGGAGTCTCTACAATGAGCAGTTCTTC
>.|TRBJ2-2|few|TRBV5-6
CASSLGGHMNTGELFF
TGTGCCAGCAGCTTGGGGGGACATATGAACACCGGGGAGCTGTTTTTT
>.|TRBJ1-1|.|TRBV7-9
CASSLKQGPEAFF
TGTGCCAGCAGCTTAAAACAGGGACCTGAAGCTTTCTTT
>.|TRBJ2-6|.|TRBV14
CASSRDGRDLSGANVLTF
TGTGCCAGCAGTCGGGACGGGCGGGACCTCTCTGGGGCCAACGTCCTGACTTTC
>.|TRBJ2-7|.|TRBV10-3
CAIGGVQRGLGYEQYF
TGTGCCATCGGGGGCGTACAAAGGGGTCTCGGCTACGAGCAGTACTTC
>TRBD2|TRBJ2-7|.|TRBV6-5
CASSYSTSGSYEQYF
TGTGCCAGCAGTTACTCAACTAGCGGCTCCTACGAGCAGTACTTC
>TRBD2|TRBJ2-7|.|TRBV7-9
CASSASGTSTYEQYF
TGTGCCAGCAGCGCCTCCGGGACTAGCACCTACGAGCAGTACTTC
>.|TRBJ1-2|.|TRBV27
CASSLSINWNYGYTF
TGTGCCAGCAGTTTATCGATAAACTGGAACTATGGCTACACCTTC
>TRBD2|TRBJ2-1|once|TRBV7-2
CASSPRLAGPYNEQFF
TGTGCCAGCAGCCCCAGACTAGCGGGGCCTTACAATGAGCAGTTCTTC
>TRBD2|TRBJ2-3|.|TRBV6-9
CASRSGTSGNGDDTQYF
TGTGCCAGCAGATCCGGGACTAGCGGGAATGGGGACGATACGCAGTATTTT
>TRBD2|TRBJ2-1|.|TRBV9
CASSARLAGGYNEQFF
TGTGCCAGCAGCGCCCGGCTAGCGGGAGGGTACAATGAGCAGTTCTTC
>.|TRBJ1-1|.|TRBV10-1
CASSEEGKAEAFF
TGCGCCAGCAGCGAGGAGGGAAAGGCTGAAGCTTTCTTT